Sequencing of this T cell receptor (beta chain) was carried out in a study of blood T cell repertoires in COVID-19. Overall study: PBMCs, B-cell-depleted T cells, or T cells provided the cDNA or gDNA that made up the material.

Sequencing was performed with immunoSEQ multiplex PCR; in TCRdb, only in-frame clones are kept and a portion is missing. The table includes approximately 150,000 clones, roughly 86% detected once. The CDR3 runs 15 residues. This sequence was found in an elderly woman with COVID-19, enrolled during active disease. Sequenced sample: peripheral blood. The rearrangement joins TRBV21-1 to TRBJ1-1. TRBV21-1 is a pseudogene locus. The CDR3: CASSKATVRGARAFF. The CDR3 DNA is TGTGCCAGCAGCAAAGCGACAGTCCGGGGGGCGCGGGCTTTCTTT.